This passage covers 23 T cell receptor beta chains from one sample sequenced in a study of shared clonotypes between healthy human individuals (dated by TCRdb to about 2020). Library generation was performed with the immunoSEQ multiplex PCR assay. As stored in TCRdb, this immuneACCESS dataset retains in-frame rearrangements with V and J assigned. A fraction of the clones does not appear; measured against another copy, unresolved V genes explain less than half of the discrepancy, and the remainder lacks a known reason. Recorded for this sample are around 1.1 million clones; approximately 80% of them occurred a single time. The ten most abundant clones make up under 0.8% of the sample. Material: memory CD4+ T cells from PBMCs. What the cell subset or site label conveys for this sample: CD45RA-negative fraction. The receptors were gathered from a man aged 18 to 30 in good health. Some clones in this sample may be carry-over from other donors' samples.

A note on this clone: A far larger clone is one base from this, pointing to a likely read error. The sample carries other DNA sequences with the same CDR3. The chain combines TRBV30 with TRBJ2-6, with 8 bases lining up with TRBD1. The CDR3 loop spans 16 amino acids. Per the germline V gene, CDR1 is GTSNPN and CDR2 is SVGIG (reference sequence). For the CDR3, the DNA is TGTGCCTGGAGTTTGCAGGGGGCCCCTGGGGCCGACGTCCTGACTTTC. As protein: CAWSLQGAPGADVLTF.

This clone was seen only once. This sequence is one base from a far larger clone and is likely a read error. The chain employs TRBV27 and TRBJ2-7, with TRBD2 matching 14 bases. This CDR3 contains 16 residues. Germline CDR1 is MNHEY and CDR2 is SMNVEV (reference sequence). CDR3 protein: CVSSFRLAGGPGEQYF. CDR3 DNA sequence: TGTGTCAGCAGTTTTAGACTAGCGGGAGGGCCGGGAGAGCAGTACTTC.

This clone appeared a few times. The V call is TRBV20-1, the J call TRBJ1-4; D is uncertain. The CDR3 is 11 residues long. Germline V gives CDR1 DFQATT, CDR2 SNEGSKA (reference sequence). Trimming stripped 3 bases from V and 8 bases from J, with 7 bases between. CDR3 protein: CSASPTEKLFF. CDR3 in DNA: TGCAGTGCTAGCCCCACGGAAAAACTGTTTTTT.

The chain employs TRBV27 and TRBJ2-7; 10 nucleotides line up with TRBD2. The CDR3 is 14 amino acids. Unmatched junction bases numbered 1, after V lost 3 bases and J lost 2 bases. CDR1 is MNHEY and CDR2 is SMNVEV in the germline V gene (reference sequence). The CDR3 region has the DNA TGTGCCAGCAGTTTCGGGACTAGCGCCTACGAGCAGTACTTC. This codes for CASSFGTSAYEQYF.

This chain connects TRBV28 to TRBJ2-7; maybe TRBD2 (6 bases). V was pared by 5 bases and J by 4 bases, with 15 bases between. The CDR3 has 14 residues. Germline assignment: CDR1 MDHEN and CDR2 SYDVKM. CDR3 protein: CASSRSGALYEQYF. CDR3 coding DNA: TGTGCCAGCAGTCGTTCGGGAGCCCTGTACGAGCAGTACTTC.

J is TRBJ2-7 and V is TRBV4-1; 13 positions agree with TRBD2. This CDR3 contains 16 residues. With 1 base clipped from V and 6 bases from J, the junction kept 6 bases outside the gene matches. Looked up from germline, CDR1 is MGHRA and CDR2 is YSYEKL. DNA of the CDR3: TGCGCCAGCAGCCAAGCGGGGACTAGCGGGAATCTCGAGCAGTACTTC. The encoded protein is CASSQAGTSGNLEQYF.

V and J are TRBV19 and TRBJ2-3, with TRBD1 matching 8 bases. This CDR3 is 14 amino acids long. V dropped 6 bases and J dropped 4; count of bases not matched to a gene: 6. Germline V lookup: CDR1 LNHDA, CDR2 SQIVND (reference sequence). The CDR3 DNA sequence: TGTGCCAGTAGACAGGGGGAGACGGCAGATACGCAGTATTTT. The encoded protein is CASRQGETADTQYF.

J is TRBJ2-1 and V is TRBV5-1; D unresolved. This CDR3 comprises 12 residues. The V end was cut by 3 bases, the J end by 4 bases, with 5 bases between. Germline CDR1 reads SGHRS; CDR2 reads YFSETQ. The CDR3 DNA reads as TGCGCCAGCAGCTCCCAATACAATGAGCAGTTCTTC. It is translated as CASSSQYNEQFF.

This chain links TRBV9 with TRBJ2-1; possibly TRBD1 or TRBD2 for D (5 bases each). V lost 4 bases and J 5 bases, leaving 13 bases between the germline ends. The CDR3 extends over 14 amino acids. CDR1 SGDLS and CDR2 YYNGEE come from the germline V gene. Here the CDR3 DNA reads TGTGCCAGCAGCCCAGTGGGGGTAAACAATGAGCAGTTCTTC. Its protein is CASSPVGVNNEQFF.

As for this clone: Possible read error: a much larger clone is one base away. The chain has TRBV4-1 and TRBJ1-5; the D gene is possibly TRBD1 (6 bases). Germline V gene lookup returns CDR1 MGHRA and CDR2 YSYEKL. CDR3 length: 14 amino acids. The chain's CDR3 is CASSPGQRNQPRHF. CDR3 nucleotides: TGCGCCAGCAGCCCAGGACAGCGCAATCAGCCCCGGCATTTT.

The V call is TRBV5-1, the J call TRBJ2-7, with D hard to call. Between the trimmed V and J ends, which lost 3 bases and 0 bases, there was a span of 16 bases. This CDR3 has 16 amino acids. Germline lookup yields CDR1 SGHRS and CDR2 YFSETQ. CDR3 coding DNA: TGCGCCAGCAGCTACCGCGTCGCCCAGAACTCCTACGAGCAGTACTTC. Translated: CASSYRVAQNSYEQYF.

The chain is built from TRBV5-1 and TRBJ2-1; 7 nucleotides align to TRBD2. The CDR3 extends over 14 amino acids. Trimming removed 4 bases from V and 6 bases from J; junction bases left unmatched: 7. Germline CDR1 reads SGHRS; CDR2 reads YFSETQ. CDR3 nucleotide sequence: TGCGCCAGCAGCCGGGGGAGGGGTTTCAATGAGCAGTTCTTC. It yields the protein CASSRGRGFNEQFF. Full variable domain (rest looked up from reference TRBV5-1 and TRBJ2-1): KAGVTQTPRYLIKTRGQQVTLSCSPISGHRSVSWYQQTPGQGLQFLFEYFSETQRNKGNFPGRFSGRQFSNSRSEMNVSTLELGDSALYLCASSRGRGFNEQFFGPGTRLTVL.

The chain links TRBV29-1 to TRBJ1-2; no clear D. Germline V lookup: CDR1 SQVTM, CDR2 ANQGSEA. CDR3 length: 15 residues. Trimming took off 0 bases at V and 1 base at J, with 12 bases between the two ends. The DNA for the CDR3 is TGCAGCGTTGAAGATTGGAAGGGATTTAACTATGGCTACACCTTC. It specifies CSVEDWKGFNYGYTF.

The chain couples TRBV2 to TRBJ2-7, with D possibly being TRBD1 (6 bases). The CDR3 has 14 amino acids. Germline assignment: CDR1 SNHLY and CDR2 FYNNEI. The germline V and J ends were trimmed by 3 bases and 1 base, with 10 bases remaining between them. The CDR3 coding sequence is TGTGCCAGCAGTGAGCTACAGGGATCCTACGAGCAGTACTTC. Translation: CASSELQGSYEQYF.

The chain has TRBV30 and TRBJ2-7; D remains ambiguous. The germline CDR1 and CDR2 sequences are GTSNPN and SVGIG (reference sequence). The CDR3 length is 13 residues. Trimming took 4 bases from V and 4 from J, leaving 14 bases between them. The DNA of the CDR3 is TGTGCCTGGATTGACACCCGAAGGTACGAGCAGTACTTC. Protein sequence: CAWIDTRRYEQYF.

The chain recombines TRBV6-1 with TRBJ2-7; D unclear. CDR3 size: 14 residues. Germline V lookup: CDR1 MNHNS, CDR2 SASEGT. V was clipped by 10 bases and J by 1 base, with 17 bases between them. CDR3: CATSLDRLSYEQYF. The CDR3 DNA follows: TGTGCCACCTCTTTGGACCGCTTGTCCTACGAGCAGTACTTC.

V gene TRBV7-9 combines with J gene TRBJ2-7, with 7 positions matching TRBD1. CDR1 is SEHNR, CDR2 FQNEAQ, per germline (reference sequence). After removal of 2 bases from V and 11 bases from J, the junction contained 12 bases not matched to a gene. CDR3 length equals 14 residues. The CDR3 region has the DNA TGTGCCAGCAGCTTACCTAACCCCGGACAGGCCAAGTACTTC. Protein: CASSLPNPGQAKYF.

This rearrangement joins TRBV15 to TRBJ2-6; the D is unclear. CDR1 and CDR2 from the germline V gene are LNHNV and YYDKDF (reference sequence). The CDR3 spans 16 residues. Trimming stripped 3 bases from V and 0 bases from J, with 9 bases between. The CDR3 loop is CATSRERFSGANVLTF. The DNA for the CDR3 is TGTGCCACCAGCAGGGAGAGGTTCTCTGGGGCCAACGTCCTGACTTTC.

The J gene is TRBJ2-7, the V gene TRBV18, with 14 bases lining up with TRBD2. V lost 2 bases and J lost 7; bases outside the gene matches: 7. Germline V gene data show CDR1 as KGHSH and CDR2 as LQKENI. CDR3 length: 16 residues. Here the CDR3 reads CASSPDSTSGRGEQYF. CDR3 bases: TGTGCCAGCTCACCAGATTCGACTAGCGGGAGGGGTGAGCAGTACTTC.

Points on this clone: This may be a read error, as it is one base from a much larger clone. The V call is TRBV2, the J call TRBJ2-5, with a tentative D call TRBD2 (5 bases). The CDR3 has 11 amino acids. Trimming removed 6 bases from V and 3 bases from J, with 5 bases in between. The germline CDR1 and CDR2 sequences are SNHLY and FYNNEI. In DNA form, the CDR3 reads TGTGCCAGCAGCGGGAAAGAGACCCAGTACTTC. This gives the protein CASSGKETQYF.

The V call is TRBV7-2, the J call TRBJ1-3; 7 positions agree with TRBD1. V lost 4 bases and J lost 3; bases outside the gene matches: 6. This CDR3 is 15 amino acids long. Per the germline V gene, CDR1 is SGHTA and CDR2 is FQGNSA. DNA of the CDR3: TGTGCCAGCAGCTCTAGACAGGGAAATGGAAACACCATATATTTT. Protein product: CASSSRQGNGNTIYF.

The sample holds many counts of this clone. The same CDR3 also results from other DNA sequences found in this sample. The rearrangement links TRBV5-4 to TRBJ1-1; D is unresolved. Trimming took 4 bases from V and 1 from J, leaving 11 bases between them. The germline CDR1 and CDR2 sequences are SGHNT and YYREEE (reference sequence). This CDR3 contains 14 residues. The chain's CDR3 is CASSLTQTNTEAFF. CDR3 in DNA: TGTGCCAGCAGCCTCACACAGACGAACACTGAAGCTTTCTTT.

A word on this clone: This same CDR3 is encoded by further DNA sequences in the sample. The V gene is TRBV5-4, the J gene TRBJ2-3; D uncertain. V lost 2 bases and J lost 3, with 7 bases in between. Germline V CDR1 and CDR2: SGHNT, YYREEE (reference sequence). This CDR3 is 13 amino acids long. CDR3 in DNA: TGTGCCAGCAGCTTAGCAGGAACAGATACGCAGTATTTT. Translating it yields CASSLAGTDTQYF.